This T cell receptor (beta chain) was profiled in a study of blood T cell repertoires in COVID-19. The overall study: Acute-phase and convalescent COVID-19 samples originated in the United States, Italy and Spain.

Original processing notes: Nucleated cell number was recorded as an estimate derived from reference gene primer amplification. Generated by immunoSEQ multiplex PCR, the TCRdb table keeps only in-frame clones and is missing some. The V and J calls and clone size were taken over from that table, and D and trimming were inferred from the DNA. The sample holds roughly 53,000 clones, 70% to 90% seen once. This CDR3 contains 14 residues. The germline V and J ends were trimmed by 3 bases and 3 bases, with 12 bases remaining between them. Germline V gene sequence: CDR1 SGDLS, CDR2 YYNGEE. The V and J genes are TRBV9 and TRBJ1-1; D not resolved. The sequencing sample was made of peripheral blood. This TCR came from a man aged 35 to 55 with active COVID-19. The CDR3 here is CASSAPRGHTEAFF. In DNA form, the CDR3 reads TGTGCCAGCAGCGCTCCGAGAGGGCACACTGAAGCTTTCTTT. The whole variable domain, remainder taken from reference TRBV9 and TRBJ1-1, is DSGVTQTPKHLITATGQRVTLRCSPRSGDLSVYWYQQSLDQGLQFLIQYYNGEERAKGNILERFSAQQFPDLHSELNLSSLELGDSALYFCASSAPRGHTEAFFGQGTRLTVV.